This T cell receptor (beta chain) was profiled in a study of cytomegalovirus exposure and HLA in healthy donors. The CDR3 extends over 14 amino acids. Germline V gives CDR1 MNHEY, CDR2 SMNVEV (reference sequence). Trimming stripped 9 bases from V and 7 bases from J, with 21 bases between. This clone has only a few counts. TCRdb's copy holds only in-frame clones and misses some; the assay was immunoSEQ multiplex PCR. The table includes some 240,000 clones, approximately 87% detected once. The receptor was derived from a woman aged 18 to 35 in good health and CMV-seronegative. Sequencing was done on a sample of PBMCs. This chain joins TRBV27 and TRBJ1-2; D is unresolved. CDR3 coding DNA: TGTGCCAGTCGTCCCGGGCAACTTTGGGGTGGCTACACCTTC. This codes for CASRPGQLWGGYTF.